Following are 5 T cell receptor beta chains from one sample sequenced in a study of T cell responses to AZD1222 COVID-19 vaccine. TCRdb keeps only in-frame clones here, not all; method: immunoSEQ multiplex PCR. The sample records some 84,000 clones, 87% being singletons. The source was peripheral blood, collected 28 days after the second AZD1222 dose. These receptors originate from an adult who received the AZD1222 COVID-19 vaccine.

Only a few counts were recorded for this clone. The chain carries TRBV7-2 and TRBJ2-7; D is perhaps TRBD1 or TRBD2 (5 bases each). V lost 3 bases and J lost 6, with 18 bases in between. Germline V CDR1 and CDR2: SGHTA, FQGNSA. CDR3 size: 15 residues. The CDR3 nucleotides are TGTGCCAGCAGCTTCCCGGGACGGACGGCGGGCGAGCAGTACTTC. Protein product: CASSFPGRTAGEQYF. The variable domain in full, with the rest retrieved from reference TRBV7-2 and TRBJ2-7, is GAGVSQSPSNKVTEKGKDVELRCDPISGHTALYWYRQSLGQGLEFLIYFQGNSAPDKSGLPSDRFSAERTGGSVSTLTIQRTQQEDSAVYLCASSFPGRTAGEQYFGPGTRLTVT.

The rearrangement uses TRBV7-3 and TRBJ1-1; tentative D call: TRBD1 (6 bases). Trimming took off 5 bases at V and 1 base at J, with 20 bases between the two ends. The CDR3 contains 17 residues. Germline lookup yields CDR1 SGHTA and CDR2 FQGTGA. CDR3 amino acids: CASSPSGQDRPNTEAFF. The CDR3, as DNA: TGTGCCAGCAGCCCCTCGGGGCAGGACAGACCGAACACTGAAGCTTTCTTT.

The rearrangement links TRBV7-6 to TRBJ1-2, with 9 positions matching TRBD1. Germline V gene sequence: CDR1 SGHVS, CDR2 FNYEAQ. Trimming at V came to 5 bases and at J to 5 bases, leaving 3 bases not matched to a gene. The CDR3 has 13 residues. The CDR3 sequence is CASSVGQGYGYTF. The CDR3 bases are TGTGCCAGCAGCGTGGGACAGGGTTATGGCTACACCTTC.

The J gene is TRBJ1-1, the V gene TRBV4-1; D is ambiguous. The CDR3 consists of 12 residues. CDR1 MGHRA and CDR2 YSYEKL come from the germline V gene. The V end lost 3 bases, the J end lost 8 bases, and 10 bases lay between the germline ends. The CDR3 region has the DNA TGCGCCAGCAGCCAGCTAGCTTCCGAAGCTTTCTTT. As protein: CASSQLASEAFF.

The chain joins TRBV7-2 to TRBJ1-2; no reliable D call. CDR1 and CDR2 from the germline V gene are SGHTA and FQGNSA. CDR3 length equals 18 residues. Trimming removed 2 bases from V and 2 bases from J, with 21 bases in between. The CDR3 DNA is TGTGCCAGCAGCTTAACACCTTGGACTACTGTGCGGAACTATGGCTACACCTTC. It translates to CASSLTPWTTVRNYGYTF.